The 18 T cell receptor beta chains below come from one sample, sequenced in a study of early T cells in non-severe SARS-CoV-2 infection. TCRdb passed the 5' RACE reads through MiXCR, listing each CDR3 protein once. Counted here are about 59,000 distinct CDR3 sequences, roughly 13% occurring once; the ten biggest clones make up about a tenth. The sequences come from whole blood, collected at baseline. The receptors come from an adult who was a healthcare worker with PCR-confirmed SARS-CoV-2 infection or an uninfected control (not recorded which).

This chain connects TRBV27 to TRBJ2-2; 8 bases are shared with TRBD2. The CDR3 runs 15 residues. The germline V gene encodes CDR1 MNHEY and CDR2 SMNVEV (reference sequence). Trimming took 5 bases from V and 6 from J; bases not matched to a gene: 8. CDR3 nucleotide sequence: TGTGCCAGCAGTAAACCGGGACTAGGTGCCGGGGAGCTGTTTTTT. The encoded protein is CASSKPGLGAGELFF.

This chain links TRBV27 with TRBJ2-3; TRBD1 matches 7 bases. The V gene's germline CDR1 is MNHEY and CDR2 SMNVEV (reference sequence). The trim removed 8 bases at V and 4 bases at J, leaving 12 bases unmatched. There are 15 residues in the CDR3. The CDR3 here is CASGYSGQSADTQYF. CDR3 DNA: TGTGCCAGCGGATATTCGGGACAGTCGGCAGATACGCAGTATTTT.

This clonotype was counted many times. This chain connects TRBV11-2 to TRBJ2-7, with D tentatively TRBD1 (7 bases). Trimming shortened V by 1 base and J by 2 bases, and 12 bases separated the two germline ends. This CDR3 contains 15 residues. The germline CDR1 and CDR2 sequences are SGHAT and FQNNGV. The CDR3 DNA is TGTGCCAGCAGCTTAGGGGGGGACAGACCCTACGAGCAGTACTTC. Translation gives CASSLGGDRPYEQYF. The full variable domain, in which reference TRBV11-2 and TRBJ2-7 provide the parts outside the CDR3, is EAGVAQSPRYKIIEKRQSVAFWCNPISGHATLYWYQQILGQGPKLLIQFQNNGVVDDSQLPKDRFSAERLKGVDSTLKIQPAKLEDSAVYLCASSLGGDRPYEQYFGPGTRLTVT.

The chain links TRBV10-3 to TRBJ2-3; 11 nucleotides agree with TRBD2. V shed 5 bases, J shed 7 bases, and the junction held 20 bases outside the gene matches. Per the germline V gene, CDR1 is ENHRY and CDR2 is SYGVKD. This CDR3 region has 19 residues. The CDR3 region is CAISSGRTLAGGPGNTQYF. Here the CDR3 DNA reads TGTGCCATCAGTTCCGGAAGGACTCTAGCGGGGGGCCCGGGTAATACGCAGTATTTT.

The rearrangement uses TRBV19 and TRBJ2-4; a weak D match, TRBD1 (6 bases). Germline V gene sequence: CDR1 LNHDA, CDR2 SQIVND (reference sequence). This CDR3 comprises 16 residues. The V end was cut by 6 bases, the J end by 3 bases, with 18 bases between. The CDR3 sequence: CASSENQGRVKNIQYF. DNA of the CDR3: TGTGCCAGTAGCGAAAATCAGGGGCGAGTCAAAAACATTCAGTACTTC.

The chain uses TRBV5-4 and TRBJ2-4; 11 bases match TRBD1. V lost 3 bases and J lost 6; bases outside the gene matches: 8. Germline V lookup: CDR1 SGHNT, CDR2 YYREEE (reference sequence). This CDR3 spans 16 amino acids. Here the CDR3 DNA reads TGTGCCAGCAGCTCAGGGGACAGGGGGTTGGGAAACATTCAGTACTTC. As protein: CASSSGDRGLGNIQYF. Full variable domain (missing parts from reference TRBV5-4 and TRBJ2-4): ETGVTQSPTHLIKTRGQQVTLRCSSQSGHNTVSWYQQALGQGPQFIFQYYREEENGRGNFPPRFSGLQFPNYSSELNVNALELDDSALYLCASSSGDRGLGNIQYFGAGTRLSVL.

This chain joins TRBV7-6 and TRBJ2-2; D is unresolved. The ends were cut back, 4 bases at V and 7 bases at J, with 13 bases in the middle. The germline V gene has CDR1 SGHVS and CDR2 FNYEAQ. The CDR3 is 14 residues long. CDR3 protein: CASSSLPNSGELFF. The CDR3, as DNA: TGTGCCAGCAGCTCTCTACCCAATAGCGGGGAGCTGTTTTTT. The variable domain in full, with the rest retrieved from reference TRBV7-6 and TRBJ2-2, is GAGVSQSPRYKVTKRGQDVALRCDPISGHVSLYWYRQALGQGPEFLTYFNYEAQQDKSGLPNDRFSAERPEGSISTLTIQRTEQRDSAMYRCASSSLPNSGELFFGEGSRLTVL.

V and J are TRBV7-9 and TRBJ2-1; the D gene is possibly TRBD1 (5 bases). Trimming stripped 3 bases from V and 0 bases from J, with 12 bases between. CDR1 is SEHNR, CDR2 FQNEAQ, per germline (reference sequence). The CDR3 length is 16 residues. As DNA, the CDR3 is TGTGCCAGCAGCTTCGTCTCAGGGATCTCCTACAATGAGCAGTTCTTC. Protein: CASSFVSGISYNEQFF.

This chain connects TRBV20-1 to TRBJ2-3; 10 bases map to TRBD2. The CDR3 is made up of 14 amino acids. Germline assignment: CDR1 DFQATT and CDR2 SNEGSKA (reference sequence). J lost 6 bases, V lost 3 bases, and 6 bases had no gene match. The CDR3: CSARWASGSDTQYF. CDR3 DNA: TGCAGTGCTAGGTGGGCTAGCGGGAGCGATACGCAGTATTTT.

This clonotype was picked up a small number of times. V usage is TRBV28 and J usage is TRBJ2-4; 8 bases map to TRBD1. The V gene end was trimmed by 5 bases and the J gene end by 0 bases; junction bases not matched to a gene: 12. The germline V gene encodes CDR1 MDHEN and CDR2 SYDVKM. This CDR3 has 18 residues. The CDR3 coding sequence is TGTGCCAGCAGTCTCTACAGGGGGGTGCCCCCAGCCAAAAACATTCAGTACTTC. Amino acid sequence: CASSLYRGVPPAKNIQYF. The full variable domain, in which reference TRBV28 and TRBJ2-4 provide the parts outside the CDR3, is DVKVTQSSRYLVKRTGEKVFLECVQDMDHENMFWYRQDPGLGLRLIYFSYDVKMKEKGDIPEGYSVSREKKERFSLILESASTNQTSMYLCASSLYRGVPPAKNIQYFGAGTRLSVL.

This clonotype came up many times. This chain links TRBV19 with TRBJ1-5; possible D gene TRBD1, 6 bases. Looked up from germline, CDR1 is LNHDA and CDR2 is SQIVND (reference sequence). The V end lost 7 bases, the J end lost 0 bases, and 7 bases lay between the germline ends. The CDR3 loop spans 13 amino acids. CDR3 DNA: TGTGCCAGTAACAGGGATAGCAATCAGCCCCAGCATTTT. Protein sequence: CASNRDSNQPQHF.

Details on this clonotype: The CDR3 end shows no conserved phenylalanine or tryptophan, and so a read error is likely. This rearrangement joins TRBV12-3 or TRBV12-4 to TRBJ2-3; 7 bases map to TRBD1. The V gene end was trimmed by 5 bases and the J gene end by 5 bases; junction bases not matched to a gene: 7. The CDR3 covers 14 residues. The CDR3 sequence is CASSTTGLGDTQYY. CDR3 nucleotide sequence: TGTGCCAGCAGTACGACAGGGCTTGGAGATACGCAGTATTAT.

The chain combines TRBV27 with TRBJ2-3, with D perhaps matching TRBD1 or TRBD2 (5 bases each). Per germline, CDR1 MNHEY and CDR2 SMNVEV (reference sequence). The CDR3 spans 14 residues. With 3 bases removed from V and 4 bases from J, the gap between germline ends came to 11 bases. The CDR3 protein is CASSLPGSPDTQYF. The CDR3 DNA reads as TGTGCCAGCAGTTTGCCAGGGAGCCCAGATACGCAGTATTTT.

This clonotype came up a few times. This CDR3 is CASSTTGTRSYNEQFF. The DNA for the CDR3 is TGTGCCAGCAGTACCACCGGGACTAGATCCTACAATGAGCAGTTCTTC. The chain combines TRBV6-2 or TRBV6-3 with TRBJ2-1, with 8 positions matching TRBD2. Germline values: CDR1 MNHEY, CDR2 SVGEGT. V gave up 5 bases and J gave up 1 base; unmatched junction bases: 7. CDR3 length: 16 amino acids.

The genes are TRBV5-4 and TRBJ2-3; possible D gene TRBD1, 6 bases. Trimming removed 3 bases from V and 5 bases from J, with 13 bases in between. CDR3 size: 14 residues. Per the germline V gene, CDR1 is SGHNT and CDR2 is YYREEE (reference sequence). Here the CDR3 DNA reads TGTGCCAGCAGCTCGAGGCAGGGGAGAGATACGCAGTATTTT. Its translation: CASSSRQGRDTQYF.

The chain recombines TRBV29-1 with TRBJ2-7, with 7 bases lining up with TRBD1. V shed 7 bases, J shed 2 bases, and the junction held 8 bases outside the gene matches. CDR1 SQVTM and CDR2 ANQGSEA come from the germline V gene. The CDR3 sequence is 13 residues long. CDR3 coding DNA: TGCAGCGCCTTGGGGACAGAGGCCTACGAGCAGTACTTC. Amino acid sequence: CSALGTEAYEQYF.

The genes are TRBV12-3 or TRBV12-4 and TRBJ2-3; D is perhaps TRBD2 (5 bases). Trimming stripped 4 bases from V and 5 bases from J, with 19 bases between. The CDR3 extends over 16 amino acids. CDR3 protein: CASSYTERKGGDTQYF. In nucleotides, the CDR3 is TGTGCCAGCAGTTACACGGAGCGGAAGGGTGGAGATACGCAGTATTTT.

This clonotype was seen a few times. V and J are TRBV10-2 and TRBJ1-2, with D unresolved. CDR3 length equals 14 residues. Trimming took 4 bases from V and 3 from J, leaving 12 bases between them. Germline V gene sequence: CDR1 WSHSY, CDR2 SAAADI. CDR3 region: CASSARSGDYGYTF. In DNA form, the CDR3 reads TGCGCCAGCAGTGCTCGCTCCGGGGACTATGGCTACACCTTC.